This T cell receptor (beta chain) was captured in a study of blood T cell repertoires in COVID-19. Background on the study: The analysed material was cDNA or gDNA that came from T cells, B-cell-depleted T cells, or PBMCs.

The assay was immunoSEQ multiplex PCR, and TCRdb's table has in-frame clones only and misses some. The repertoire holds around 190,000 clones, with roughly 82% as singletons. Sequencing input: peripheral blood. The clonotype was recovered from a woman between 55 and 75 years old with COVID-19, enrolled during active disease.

CDR3 sequence (DNA): TGTGCCAGCAGCCCGATCAGAATGGGCAATCAGCCCCAGCATTTT. It translates to CASSPIRMGNQPQHF. The chain joins TRBV5-8 to TRBJ1-5, with D uncertain. The V and J ends lost 4 bases and 2 bases respectively, with 13 bases between them. CDR1 and CDR2 (germline): SGHTS, YDEGEE. The CDR3 runs to 15 residues.